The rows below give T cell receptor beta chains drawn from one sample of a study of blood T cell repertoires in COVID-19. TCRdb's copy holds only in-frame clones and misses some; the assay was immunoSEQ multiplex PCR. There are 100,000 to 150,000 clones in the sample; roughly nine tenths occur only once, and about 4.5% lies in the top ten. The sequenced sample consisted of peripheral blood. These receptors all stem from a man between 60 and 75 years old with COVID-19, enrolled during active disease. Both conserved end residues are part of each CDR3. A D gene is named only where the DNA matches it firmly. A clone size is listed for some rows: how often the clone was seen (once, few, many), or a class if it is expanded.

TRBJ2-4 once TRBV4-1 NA CASSLNTGDGIQYF TGCGCCAGCAGCCTCAATACGGGGGATGGCATTCAGTACTTC
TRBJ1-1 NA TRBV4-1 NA CASTRGLMNTEAFF TGCGCCAGCACTAGGGGTTTGATGAACACTGAAGCTTTCTTT
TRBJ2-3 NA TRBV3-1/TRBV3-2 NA CASSPQTSTDTQYF TGTGCCAGCAGCCCCCAGACTAGCACAGATACGCAGTATTTT
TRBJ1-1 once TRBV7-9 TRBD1 CASSTTGDVDEAFF TGTGCCAGCAGCACGACAGGGGATGTAGATGAAGCTTTCTTT
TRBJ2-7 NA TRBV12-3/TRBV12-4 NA CASSLNTYEQYF TGTGCCAGCAGTTTAAACACCTACGAGCAGTACTTC
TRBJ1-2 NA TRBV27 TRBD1 CASSVDRGRWGYTF TGTGCCAGCAGTGTCGACAGGGGGCGCTGGGGCTACACCTTC
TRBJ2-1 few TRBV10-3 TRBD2 CAISRLAGGNNEQFF TGTGCCATCAGTCGCCTAGCGGGAGGGAACAATGAGCAGTTCTTC
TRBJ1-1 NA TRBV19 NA CASSRGNPTEAFF TGTGCCAGTAGTAGAGGGAACCCCACTGAAGCTTTCTTT
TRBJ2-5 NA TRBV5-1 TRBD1 CASSLQGEETQYF TGCGCCAGCAGCCTTCAGGGGGAAGAGACCCAGTACTTC
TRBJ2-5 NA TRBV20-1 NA CSAGEEETQYF TGCAGTGCTGGGGAGGAAGAGACCCAGTACTTC
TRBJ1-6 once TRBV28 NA CASSPPGYNSPLHF TGTGCCAGCAGTCCACCAGGGTATAATTCACCCCTCCACTTT
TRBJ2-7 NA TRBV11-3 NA CASSRTAYEQYF TGTGCCAGCAGCCGGACAGCCTACGAGCAGTACTTC